This record looks at one T cell receptor beta chain sequence and its context. This entry is derived from a study of blood T cell repertoires in COVID-19. Study details: PBMCs, B-cell-depleted T cells, or T cells were the source of the cDNA or gDNA that made up the material.

TCRdb's table, derived via immunoSEQ multiplex PCR, lists solely in-frame clones and lacks some. The sample has some 140,000 clones; roughly 80% are singletons. Germline values: CDR1 SNHLY, CDR2 FYNNEI. V was trimmed by 4 bases and J by 7 bases, leaving 11 bases between them. The CDR3 loop spans 14 amino acids. Sequences were obtained from peripheral blood. J is TRBJ1-6 and V is TRBV2; D is uncertain. The sequence derives from a woman aged 55-70 years with acute or convalescent COVID-19. CDR3 in DNA: TGTGCCAGCAGTGGAGGCAGCCAAAATTCACCCCTCCACTTT. Translating gives CASSGGSQNSPLHF.